The T cell receptor (beta chain) under discussion was sequenced for a study of cytomegalovirus exposure and HLA in healthy donors. Broader study findings: Rarity held for most TCR sequences, but there were some public TCRs that occurred in many donors.

This clone appeared a single time. Its antigen is unknown. Trimming cost V 1 base and J 4 bases; bases outside gene matches: 5. The CDR3 has 15 amino acids. The germline V gene encodes CDR1 MGHDK and CDR2 SYGVNS. Sequencing used immunoSEQ multiplex PCR; TCRdb keeps in-frame clones, though not all of them. The sample records 71,000 or so clones, 94% being singletons. The sample taken for sequencing was PBMCs. The rearrangement joins TRBV25-1 to TRBJ2-7; 9 nucleotides agree with TRBD1. This receptor was identified in a young woman in good health and CMV-seropositive. The CDR3 protein is CASSEFRGQGYEQYF. CDR3 bases: TGTGCCAGCAGTGAATTCCGGGGACAGGGTTACGAGCAGTACTTC.